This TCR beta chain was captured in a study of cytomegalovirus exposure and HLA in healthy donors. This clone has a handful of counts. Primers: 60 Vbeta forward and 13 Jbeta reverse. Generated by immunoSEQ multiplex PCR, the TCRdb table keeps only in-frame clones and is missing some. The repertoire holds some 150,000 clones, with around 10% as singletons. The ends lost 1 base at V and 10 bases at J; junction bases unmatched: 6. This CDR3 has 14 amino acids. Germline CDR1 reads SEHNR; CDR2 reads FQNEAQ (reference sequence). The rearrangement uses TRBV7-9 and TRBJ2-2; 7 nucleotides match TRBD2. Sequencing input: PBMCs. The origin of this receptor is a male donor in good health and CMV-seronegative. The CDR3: CASSLDGLAVELFF. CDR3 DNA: TGTGCCAGCAGCTTAGATGGCCTAGCGGTGGAGCTGTTTTTT.